Below are 28 T cell receptor beta chains sequenced from a single sample in a study of vaccination effects on CD4 cells after COVID-19. At the end of roughly ten days of culture, CD4+ T cells were isolated. These receptors are not linked to any known antigen. TCRdb's table, derived via immunoSEQ multiplex PCR, lists solely in-frame clones and lacks some. Of around 26,000 clones in the sample, 73% were seen once. The sequencing used CD4+ T cells from PBMCs cultured without peptide, collected before COVID-19 vaccination. Every receptor here comes from a human donor who received a COVID-19 vaccine.

In nucleotides, the CDR3 is TGCGCCAGCAGCTTGGGAGGGAGTCCTTCTAGGGAGTATGGCTACACCTTC. Residues: CASSLGGSPSREYGYTF. The V gene is TRBV5-1, the J gene TRBJ1-2; D remains unclear. CDR1 and CDR2 (germline): SGHRS, YFSETQ. CDR3 length equals 17 residues. The V end was cut by 0 bases, the J end by 5 bases, with 20 bases between.

The chain carries TRBV5-1 and TRBJ1-1; weak D call: TRBD1 (6 bases). Trimming shortened V by 0 bases and J by 6 bases, and 15 bases separated the two germline ends. The CDR3 contains 15 residues. The germline V gene has CDR1 SGHRS and CDR2 YFSETQ. DNA for the CDR3: TGCGCCAGCAGCTTGGCCGGTCAGGGGAGTGCTGAAGCTTTCTTT. Residues: CASSLAGQGSAEAFF.

The chain couples TRBV6-6 to TRBJ2-3, with D perhaps TRBD1 or TRBD2 (6 bases each). The germline V and J ends were trimmed by 5 bases and 6 bases, with 18 bases remaining between them. Looked up from germline, CDR1 is MNHNY and CDR2 is SVGAGI (reference sequence). CDR3 length: 15 residues. The CDR3 sequence is CASSPRGTSIDTQYF. The CDR3 DNA sequence: TGTGCCAGCAGTCCCCGGGGGACAAGTATCGATACGCAGTATTTT.

The chain couples TRBV4-3 to TRBJ2-7; D is perhaps TRBD2 (5 bases). CDR1 LGHNA and CDR2 YSLEER come from the germline V gene. This CDR3 region has 13 residues. Trimming took 3 bases from V and 6 from J, leaving 12 bases between them. CDR3 sequence reads: CASSHEGGSEQYF. The CDR3 DNA reads as TGCGCCAGCAGCCACGAGGGCGGGTCCGAGCAGTACTTC.

The chain has TRBV4-2 and TRBJ1-5; D call uncertain. The ends were cut back, 2 bases at V and 3 bases at J, with 11 bases in the middle. This CDR3 is 15 amino acids long. From germline, CDR1 is LGHNA and CDR2 YNFKEQ. The CDR3 bases are TGTGCCAGCAGCCAACTTACGGACCCCAATCAGCCCCAGCATTTT. It yields the protein CASSQLTDPNQPQHF.

This chain connects TRBV29-1 to TRBJ1-3; D remains ambiguous. Trimming shortened V by 0 bases and J by 0 bases, and 6 bases separated the two germline ends. The CDR3 length is 14 residues. The V gene's germline CDR1 is SQVTM and CDR2 ANQGSEA. CDR3 in amino acids: CSVEDVHSGNTIYF. CDR3 bases: TGCAGCGTTGAAGATGTCCACTCTGGAAACACCATATATTTT. The complete variable domain, with remaining parts taken from reference TRBV29-1 and TRBJ1-3, reads SAVISQKPSRDICQRGTSLTIQCQVDSQVTMMFWYRQQPGQSLTLIATANQGSEATYESGFVIDKFPISRPNLTFSTLTVSNMSPEDSSIYLCSVEDVHSGNTIYFGEGSWLTVV.

This clone occurred a few times. The chain couples TRBV30 to TRBJ2-7; 9 bases are a match to TRBD1. Per the germline V gene, CDR1 is GTSNPN and CDR2 is SVGIG (reference sequence). The V and J ends lost 5 bases and 1 base, in that order; junction bases with no gene match: 9. CDR3 length equals 15 residues. CDR3 protein: CAWGIGTGKSYEQYF. DNA of the CDR3: TGTGCCTGGGGGATCGGGACAGGGAAGTCCTACGAGCAGTACTTC.

The chain links TRBV6-2 or TRBV6-3 to TRBJ2-2, with D possibly matching TRBD1 (6 bases). This CDR3 is built from 18 residues. In germline, CDR1 is MNHEY, CDR2 SVGEGT. V gave up 0 bases and J gave up 2 bases, with 16 bases separating them. The CDR3 DNA sequence: TGTGCCAGCAGTTACTCGATCGCGACAGGTGTAAACACCGGGGAGCTGTTTTTT. Protein: CASSYSIATGVNTGELFF.

The table lists this clone with a few counts. The chain recombines TRBV29-1 with TRBJ2-3; tentatively, D is TRBD2 (6 bases). With 5 bases removed from V and 4 bases from J, the gap between germline ends came to 13 bases. The CDR3 spans 13 residues. Germline loops: CDR1 SQVTM, CDR2 ANQGSEA. CDR3 DNA sequence: TGCAGCGTTCCTAGGTCGGGAGCAGATACGCAGTATTTT. Its protein is CSVPRSGADTQYF.

The genes are TRBV5-4 and TRBJ2-3, with D hard to call. There are 12 residues in the CDR3. Trimming removed 5 bases from V and 5 bases from J, with 9 bases in between. CDR1 SGHNT and CDR2 YYREEE come from the germline V gene (reference sequence). This CDR3 is CASSRLLDTQYF. The CDR3, as DNA: TGTGCCAGCAGTAGACTTCTAGATACGCAGTATTTT.

The V and J genes are TRBV19 and TRBJ2-7; 10 positions match TRBD1. CDR1 is LNHDA and CDR2 is SQIVND in the germline V gene (reference sequence). V lost 5 bases, J lost 3 bases, and 4 bases stayed unmatched. This CDR3 comprises 14 residues. CDR3: CASSGWTGGYEQYF. As DNA, the CDR3 is TGTGCCAGTAGTGGCTGGACAGGGGGCTACGAGCAGTACTTC.

V usage is TRBV3-1 (or the pseudogene TRBV3-2) and J usage is TRBJ2-3; 7 nucleotides align to TRBD1. Trimming at V came to 4 bases and at J to 10 bases, leaving 5 bases not matched to a gene. The CDR3 runs to 12 residues. Germline V lookup: CDR1 LGHDT, CDR2 YNNKEL (reference sequence). CDR3 protein: CASSPGQGAQYF. DNA for the CDR3: TGTGCCAGCAGCCCAGGCCAGGGGGCGCAGTATTTT.

The chain carries TRBV7-9 and TRBJ2-3, with unresolved D. This CDR3 spans 16 amino acids. CDR1 and CDR2 from the germline V gene are SEHNR and FQNEAQ (reference sequence). Trimming cost V 5 bases and J 0 bases, with 15 bases left between them. The CDR3 DNA is TGTGCCAGCAGCCTCAAGGGTGAAGGTAGCACAGATACGCAGTATTTT. This codes for CASSLKGEGSTDTQYF.

The chain is built from TRBV10-3 and TRBJ2-2; 9 bases are a match to TRBD1. V dropped 11 bases and J dropped 7; count of bases not matched to a gene: 14. Germline-derived CDR1 and CDR2 are ENHRY and SYGVKD. The CDR3 contains 15 residues. DNA of the CDR3: TGTGCCTCGGTACAGGGGGCTGGAGGTGGCGGGGAGCTGTTTTTT. It specifies CASVQGAGGGGELFF.

CDR3 sequence: CASSAFEKGYNEQFF. For the CDR3, the DNA is TGTGCCAGCAGCGCCTTCGAGAAGGGTTACAATGAGCAGTTCTTC. The V and J genes are TRBV9 and TRBJ2-1, with no clear D. The CDR3 is 15 residues long. V was shortened by 3 bases and J by 4 bases, with 14 bases between the two germline ends. Germline-derived CDR1 and CDR2 are SGDLS and YYNGEE.

The genes are TRBV2 and TRBJ2-5; 8 nucleotides align to TRBD2. The germline CDR1 and CDR2 sequences are SNHLY and FYNNEI. The CDR3 contains 15 residues. With V trimmed by 7 bases and J by 5 bases, 12 bases remained unmatched. The DNA for the CDR3 is TGTGCCAGCACTGCGGCGGGGGGCCGGGGGGAGACCCAGTACTTC. Translating it yields CASTAAGGRGETQYF.

About this clone itself: A junction end diverges from the germline sequence, so it may reflect a read error. The rearrangement links TRBV7-7 to TRBJ2-3; 8 bases agree with TRBD2. This CDR3 contains 14 residues. Germline CDR1 and CDR2: SSHAT and FNYEAQ (reference sequence). The CDR3 protein is CASSLAGTTDTQYF. The CDR3 nucleotides are TGTGCTAGCAGCTTAGCGGGGACGACAGATACGCAGTATTTT. Full variable domain (rest looked up from reference TRBV7-7 and TRBJ2-3): GAGVSQSPRYKVTKRGQDVTLRCDPISSHATLYWYQQALGQGPEFLTYFNYEAQPDKSGLPSDRFSAERPEGSISTLTIQRTEQRDSAMYRCASSLAGTTDTQYFGPGTRLTVL.

The rearrangement links TRBV28 to TRBJ1-2; no reliable D call. The CDR3 is 11 amino acids. Trimming shortened V by 8 bases and J by 5 bases, and 9 bases separated the two germline ends. Germline CDR1 is MDHEN and CDR2 is SYDVKM. CDR3 nucleotides: TGTGCCAGCGGACCTCCGTATGGCTACACCTTC. It codes for CASGPPYGYTF.

The gene calls are TRBV7-9 and TRBJ2-7; 8 bases are a match to TRBD1. CDR1 SEHNR and CDR2 FQNEAQ come from the germline V gene (reference sequence). The CDR3 loop spans 16 amino acids. The V gene end was trimmed by 4 bases and the J gene end by 0 bases; junction bases not matched to a gene: 8. The CDR3 DNA sequence: TGTGCCAGCAGCTCCCAATGGACAGGGAGCTCCTACGAGCAGTACTTC. It is translated as CASSSQWTGSSYEQYF.

The chain combines TRBV5-1 with TRBJ1-5; no firm D call. Germline V gene sequence: CDR1 SGHRS, CDR2 YFSETQ. CDR3 length: 13 residues. The ends were cut back, 0 bases at V and 2 bases at J, with 3 bases in the middle. The CDR3 DNA is TGCGCCAGCAGCTTGGAGCGCAATCAGCCCCAGCATTTT. Translation gives CASSLERNQPQHF.

The V and J genes are TRBV11-1 and TRBJ2-3, with 7 nucleotides matching TRBD2. Per the germline V gene, CDR1 is SGHAT and CDR2 is FQDESV (reference sequence). V was pared by 5 bases and J by 1 base, with 6 bases of the junction left unmatched. CDR3 length: 15 residues. This chain's CDR3 is CASSQREGRTDTQYF. DNA for the CDR3: TGTGCCAGCAGCCAGCGGGAAGGGCGCACAGATACGCAGTATTTT.

About this clone: The sample holds other DNA sequences that translate to the same CDR3. This chain joins TRBV30 and TRBJ1-2, with 8 bases that match TRBD1. Unmatched junction bases numbered 1, after V lost 5 bases and J lost 8 bases. The germline V gene has CDR1 GTSNPN and CDR2 SVGIG (reference sequence). The CDR3 has 10 amino acids. CDR3 bases: TGTGCCTGGGACAGGGGAGGCTACACCTTC. Encoded protein: CAWDRGGYTF.

Only a few counts were recorded for this clone. The V and J genes are TRBV5-6 and TRBJ2-5; the D is unclear. Trimming pared 3 bases from V and 9 bases from J, leaving 9 bases between. The germline V gene has CDR1 SGHDT and CDR2 YYEEEE. There are 11 residues in the CDR3. The CDR3 bases are TGTGCCAGCAGCTCGGGCTCGGCCCAGTACTTC. The encoded protein is CASSSGSAQYF.

The V call is TRBV3-1 (or the pseudogene TRBV3-2), the J call TRBJ2-2; a possible D gene is TRBD2 (6 bases). The CDR3 covers 14 residues. V was trimmed by 4 bases and J by 5 bases, leaving 11 bases between them. CDR1 and CDR2 from the germline V gene are LGHDT and YNNKEL (reference sequence). CDR3 DNA: TGTGCCAGCAGCCCCCCGACTAGAACCGGGGAGCTGTTTTTT. Translated: CASSPPTRTGELFF.

This chain links TRBV5-1 with TRBJ2-2, with TRBD1 identical over 9 bases. V gave up 4 bases and J gave up 0 bases; unmatched junction bases: 4. The germline V gene has CDR1 SGHRS and CDR2 YFSETQ. The CDR3 contains 16 residues. The CDR3 sequence is CASSNGQGSNTGELFF. DNA of the CDR3: TGCGCCAGCAGCAACGGACAGGGGTCGAACACCGGGGAGCTGTTTTTT.

CDR3 sequence: CASSPVGGTGELFF. The CDR3 DNA follows: TGTGCCAGCAGCCCTGTCGGGGGCACCGGGGAGCTGTTTTTT. This chain uses TRBV5-6 with TRBJ2-2; TRBD2 is a possible D gene (6 bases). The CDR3 runs to 14 residues. Germline assignment: CDR1 SGHDT and CDR2 YYEEEE. V was trimmed by 4 bases and J by 4 bases, leaving 11 bases between them.

The CDR3 sequence: CASSPGQGVSYGYTF. The DNA of the CDR3 is TGTGCCAGCAGCCCCGGACAGGGGGTCTCTTATGGCTACACCTTC. The V and J genes are TRBV7-2 and TRBJ1-2; 10 bases fit TRBD1. Losses at the gene ends were 5 bases for V and 5 bases for J; bases not matched to a gene: 8. This CDR3 spans 15 amino acids. CDR1 and CDR2 from the germline V gene are SGHTA and FQGNSA.

V gene TRBV29-1 combines with J gene TRBJ2-2; no definite D call. CDR1 is SQVTM and CDR2 is ANQGSEA in the germline V gene. The V end was cut by 3 bases, the J end by 5 bases, with 7 bases between. This CDR3 has 12 amino acids. CDR3 loop: CSVDPGTGELFF. The DNA for the CDR3 is TGCAGCGTTGATCCCGGGACCGGGGAGCTGTTTTTT.